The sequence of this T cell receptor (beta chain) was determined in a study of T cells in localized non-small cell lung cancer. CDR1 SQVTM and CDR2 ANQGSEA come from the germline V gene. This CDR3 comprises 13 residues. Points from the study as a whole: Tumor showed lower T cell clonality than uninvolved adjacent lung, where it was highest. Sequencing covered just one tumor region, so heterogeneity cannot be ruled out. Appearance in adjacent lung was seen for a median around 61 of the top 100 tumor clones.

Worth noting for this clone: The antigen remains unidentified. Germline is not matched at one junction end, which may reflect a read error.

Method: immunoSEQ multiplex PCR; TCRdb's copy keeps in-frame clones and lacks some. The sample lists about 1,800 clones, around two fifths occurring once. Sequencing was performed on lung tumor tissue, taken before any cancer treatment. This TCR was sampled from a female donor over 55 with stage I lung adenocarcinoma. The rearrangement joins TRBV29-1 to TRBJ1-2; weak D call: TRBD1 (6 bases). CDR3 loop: CSVESGANYGYTF. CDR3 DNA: TGCAGCGTTGAATCGGGGGCTAACTATGGCTACACCTTT.